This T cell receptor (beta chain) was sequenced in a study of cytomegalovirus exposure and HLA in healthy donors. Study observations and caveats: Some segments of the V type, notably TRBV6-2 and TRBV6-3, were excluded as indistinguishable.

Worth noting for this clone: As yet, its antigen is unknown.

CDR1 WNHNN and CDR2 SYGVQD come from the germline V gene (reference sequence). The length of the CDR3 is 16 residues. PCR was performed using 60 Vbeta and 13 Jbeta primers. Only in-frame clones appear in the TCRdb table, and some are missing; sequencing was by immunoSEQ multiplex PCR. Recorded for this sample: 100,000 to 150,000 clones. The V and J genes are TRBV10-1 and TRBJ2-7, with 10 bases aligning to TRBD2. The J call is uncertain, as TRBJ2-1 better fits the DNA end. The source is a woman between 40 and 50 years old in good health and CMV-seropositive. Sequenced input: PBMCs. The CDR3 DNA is TGCGCCAGCAGTGAGTCACCTAGCGGGAGTTATAATGAGCAGTTCTTC. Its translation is CASSESPSGSYNEQFF.